These 6 T cell receptor beta chains were all obtained from the same sample, sequenced in a study of CD8+ T cells in alopecia areata. Sequencing relied on a cDNA template that was reverse transcribed from extracted RNA. This table comes from immunoSEQ multiplex PCR, and its TCRdb copy is limited to in-frame clones, with some not included. The sample holds fewer than 100,000 clones, about 71% seen once. Treatment specified: oral pan-JAK inhibitor, 5-10 mg twice daily. Here the sequenced sample was CD8+ T cells sorted from blood, taken at week 44, from a patient treated with tofacitinib. The receptors derive from a human donor with alopecia areata.

The V call is TRBV4-3, the J call TRBJ2-1; 10 nucleotides align to TRBD2. Germline CDR1 reads LGHNA; CDR2 reads YSLEER. This CDR3 has 17 residues. With V trimmed by 0 bases and J by 2 bases, 4 bases remained unmatched. The CDR3 sequence: CASSQDRTSGTYNEQFF. The CDR3 DNA sequence: TGCGCCAGCAGCCAAGATAGGACTAGCGGTACCTACAATGAGCAGTTCTTC.

The gene calls are TRBV4-3 and TRBJ1-5, with D unclear. From germline, CDR1 is LGHNA and CDR2 YSLEER. The length of the CDR3 is 15 residues. Trimming took 0 bases from V and 4 from J, leaving 10 bases between them. CDR3 in DNA: TGCGCCAGCAGCCAAGATACGGCAGTTAATCAGCCCCAGCATTTT. Its translation: CASSQDTAVNQPQHF.

By sample share, this clone is large (0.1 to 1%). This rearrangement joins TRBV29-1 to TRBJ1-2; 7 nucleotides line up with TRBD1. This CDR3 has 14 amino acids. Trimming took 7 bases from V and 3 from J; bases not matched to a gene: 11. From germline, CDR1 is SQVTM and CDR2 ANQGSEA. Written as DNA, the CDR3 is TGCAGCGGGGGAGACAGGGAAGGGGACTATGGCTACACCTTC. It encodes CSGGDREGDYGYTF.

The chain recombines TRBV28 with TRBJ2-1; 12 bases line up with TRBD2. V dropped 6 bases and J dropped 5; count of bases not matched to a gene: 2. The CDR3 length is 14 residues. CDR1 and CDR2 from the germline V gene are MDHEN and SYDVKM. The CDR3 sequence is CASSLAGGDNEQFF. The CDR3 DNA reads as TGTGCCAGCAGCCTAGCGGGGGGGGACAATGAGCAGTTCTTC.

V and J are TRBV10-3 and TRBJ2-2, with D perhaps matching TRBD1 or TRBD2 (5 bases each). Germline CDR1 and CDR2: ENHRY and SYGVKD. The V and J ends lost 3 bases and 1 base respectively, with 9 bases between them. The CDR3 sequence is 15 residues long. Written as DNA, the CDR3 is TGTGCCATCAGTGACAGGGACGGGAACACCGGGGAGCTGTTTTTT. Residues: CAISDRDGNTGELFF.

As to this clone: Other nucleotide sequences in the sample specify the same CDR3. The chain is built from TRBV27 and TRBJ1-5; D possibly corresponds to TRBD1 (6 bases). CDR3 length: 14 residues. The germline V gene has CDR1 MNHEY and CDR2 SMNVEV (reference sequence). V gave up 4 bases and J gave up 4 bases, with 11 bases separating them. The CDR3 is CASSSGQINQPQHF. CDR3 DNA sequence: TGTGCCAGCAGTTCCGGACAGATTAATCAGCCCCAGCATTTT.